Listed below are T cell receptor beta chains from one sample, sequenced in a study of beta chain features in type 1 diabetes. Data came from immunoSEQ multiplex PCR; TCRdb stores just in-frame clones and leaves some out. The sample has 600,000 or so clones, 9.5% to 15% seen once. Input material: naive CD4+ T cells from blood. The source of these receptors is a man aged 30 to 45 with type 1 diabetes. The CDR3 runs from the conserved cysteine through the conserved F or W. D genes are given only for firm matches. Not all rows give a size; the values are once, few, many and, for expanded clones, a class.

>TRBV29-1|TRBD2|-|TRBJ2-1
CSETGGSDEQFF
TGCAGCGAAACCGGGGGGTCAGATGAGCAGTTCTTC
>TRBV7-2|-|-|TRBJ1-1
CASSPDISRDMNTEAFF
TGTGCCAGCAGCCCTGACATATCCAGGGACATGAACACTGAAGCTTTCTTT
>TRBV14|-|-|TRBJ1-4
CASSQGGDLFF
TGTGCCAGCAGCCAAGGGGGGGACCTGTTTTTT
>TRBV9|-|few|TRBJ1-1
CASSVAGDTEAFF
TGTGCCAGCAGCGTAGCAGGCGACACTGAAGCTTTCTTT
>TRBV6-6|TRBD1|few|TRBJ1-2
CASSGQGADGYTF
TGTGCCAGCAGCGGACAGGGGGCTGATGGCTACACCTTC
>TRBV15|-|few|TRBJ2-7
CATSRVPAASYEQYF
TGTGCCACCAGCAGAGTGCCAGCCGCCTCCTACGAGCAGTACTTC
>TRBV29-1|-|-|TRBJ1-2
CSVNFGTELRGSGYTF
TGCAGCGTGAACTTTGGGACGGAACTAAGGGGTAGTGGCTACACCTTC
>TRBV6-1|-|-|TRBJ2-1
CASSETSYNEQFF
TGTGCCAGCAGTGAAACTAGCTACAATGAGCAGTTCTTC
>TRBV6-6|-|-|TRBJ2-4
CASSPEWSKNIQYF
TGTGCCAGCAGTCCGGAATGGAGCAAAAACATTCAGTACTTC
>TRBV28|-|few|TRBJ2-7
CASSPLAVPYEQYF
TGTGCCAGCAGTCCCCTAGCAGTCCCCTACGAGCAGTACTTC
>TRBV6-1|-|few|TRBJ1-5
CASSEAWRPQHF
TGTGCCAGCAGTGAAGCTTGGAGGCCCCAGCATTTT
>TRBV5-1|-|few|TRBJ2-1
CASWEGEWHEQFF
TGCGCCAGCTGGGAGGGGGAATGGCATGAGCAGTTCTTC
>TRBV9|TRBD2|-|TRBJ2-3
CASSYRGGYTDTQYF
TGTGCCAGCAGCTACCGGGGGGGATACACAGATACGCAGTATTTT
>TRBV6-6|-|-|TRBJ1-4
CASGANEKLFF
TGTGCCAGCGGTGCTAATGAAAAACTGTTTTTT
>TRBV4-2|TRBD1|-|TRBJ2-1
CASSPTSGTDHNEQFF
TGTGCCAGCAGCCCAACGTCCGGGACAGACCACAATGAGCAGTTCTTC
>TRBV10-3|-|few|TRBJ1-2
CAISLDGNYGYTF
TGTGCCATCAGCCTGGACGGGAACTATGGCTACACCTTC
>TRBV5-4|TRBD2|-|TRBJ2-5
CATQLRGGGQETQYF
TGTGCCACCCAACTTAGGGGCGGGGGCCAAGAGACCCAGTACTTC
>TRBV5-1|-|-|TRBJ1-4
CASSLMADNEKLFF
TGCGCCAGCAGCTTGATGGCAGACAATGAAAAACTGTTTTTT
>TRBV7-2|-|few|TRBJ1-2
CASSLTGGDYGYTF
TGTGCCAGCAGCCTAACTGGGGGCGACTATGGCTACACCTTC
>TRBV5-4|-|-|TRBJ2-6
CASSLEDTGANVLTF
TGTGCCAGCAGCTTGGAGGACACTGGGGCCAACGTCCTGACTTTC
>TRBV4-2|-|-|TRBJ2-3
CASSQTTATDTQYF
TGTGCCAGCAGCCAGACGACGGCCACAGATACGCAGTATTTT
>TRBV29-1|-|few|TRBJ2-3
CSVEGGRGDTQYF
TGCAGCGTTGAGGGGGGAAGGGGAGATACGCAGTATTTT
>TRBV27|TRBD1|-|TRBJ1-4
CASSFLPGTGFEKLFF
TGTGCCAGCAGTTTTCTCCCCGGGACAGGGTTTGAAAAACTGTTTTTT
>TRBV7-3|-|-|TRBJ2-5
CASSLNGVEETQYF
TGTGCCAGCAGCTTAAACGGTGTTGAAGAGACCCAGTACTTC
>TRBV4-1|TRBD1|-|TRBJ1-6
CASSVGQGQKGSPLHF
TGCGCCAGCAGCGTGGGACAGGGCCAAAAAGGTTCACCCCTCCACTTT
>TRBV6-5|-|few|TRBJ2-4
CASSYSFSGGKNIQYF
TGTGCCAGCAGTTACTCGTTTTCCGGGGGCAAAAACATTCAGTACTTC
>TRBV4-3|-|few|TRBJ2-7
CASSQDTVTVAYEQYF
TGCGCCAGCAGCCAAGATACTGTAACAGTGGCATACGAGCAGTACTTC
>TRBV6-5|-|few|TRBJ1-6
CASSYSSRGTHSPLHF
TGTGCCAGCAGTTACTCGTCCAGGGGCACCCACTCACCCCTCCACTTT
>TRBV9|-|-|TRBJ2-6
CASSVGWSGANVLTF
TGTGCCAGCAGCGTAGGGTGGTCTGGGGCCAACGTCCTGACTTTC
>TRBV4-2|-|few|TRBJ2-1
CASSQVGTHNEQFF
TGTGCCAGCAGCCAAGTGGGTACTCACAATGAGCAGTTCTTC
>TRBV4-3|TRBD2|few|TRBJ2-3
CASSQVSGGAADTQYF
TGCGCCAGCAGCCAAGTTTCCGGGGGGGCCGCAGATACGCAGTATTTT